This TCR beta chain appears in the sequencing data of a study of early T cells in non-severe SARS-CoV-2 infection. Whole-study context: From unsorted whole blood, bulk RNA was sequenced, and the chains remained unpaired.

Researchers attached unique molecular identifiers to individual cDNA molecules. TCRdb re-derived calls from the 5' RACE reads in MiXCR, one entry per CDR3 protein. The repertoire holds some 58,000 distinct CDR3 sequences, with approximately 11% as singletons. In this sample, this clonotype turned up a few times. Germline values: CDR1 LGHDT, CDR2 YNNKEL (reference sequence). The germline V and J ends were trimmed by 0 bases and 3 bases, with 12 bases remaining between them. The CDR3 extends over 17 amino acids. The rearrangement joins TRBV3-1 to TRBJ1-6; no definite D call. The sequenced sample was whole blood, obtained at baseline. The sequence came from an adult who was a healthcare worker with PCR-confirmed SARS-CoV-2 infection or an uninfected control (not recorded which). The CDR3 is CASSQDAFRFYNSPLHF. Here the CDR3 DNA reads TGTGCCAGCAGCCAAGATGCGTTTAGGTTCTATAATTCACCCCTCCACTTT. Full variable domain (outside the CDR3, taken from reference TRBV3-1 and TRBJ1-6): DTAVSQTPKYLVTQMGNDKSIKCEQNLGHDTMYWYKQDSKKFLKIMFSYNNKELIINETVPNRFSPKSPDKAHLNLHINSLELGDSAVYFCASSQDAFRFYNSPLHFGNGTRLTVT.